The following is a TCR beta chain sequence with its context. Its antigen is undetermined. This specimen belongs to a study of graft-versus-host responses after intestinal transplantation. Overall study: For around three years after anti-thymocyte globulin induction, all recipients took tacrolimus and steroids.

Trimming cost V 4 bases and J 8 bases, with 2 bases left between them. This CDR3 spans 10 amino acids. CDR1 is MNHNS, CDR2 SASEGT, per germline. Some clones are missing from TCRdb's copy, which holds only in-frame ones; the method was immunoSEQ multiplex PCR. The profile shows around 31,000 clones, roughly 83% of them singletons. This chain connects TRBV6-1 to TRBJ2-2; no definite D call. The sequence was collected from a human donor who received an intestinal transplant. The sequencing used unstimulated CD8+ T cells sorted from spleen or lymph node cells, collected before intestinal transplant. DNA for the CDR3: TGTGCCAGCAGTGCGGGGGAGCTGTTTTTT. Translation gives CASSAGELFF.